This TCR beta chain was found in a study of T cells in tuberculosis. Study context: CD1B tetramers identified T cells specific for mycobacterial lipid GMM. This South African cohort compared adolescents with or without latent tuberculosis against adults with active tuberculosis.

Profiling relied on immunoSEQ multiplex PCR, and the TCRdb table lists in-frame clones only, not all of them. The table records fewer than 55,000 clones, 90% to 95% of them present only once. The table lists this clone with a count of one. The antigen remains undetermined. The V gene lost 3 bases and the J gene lost 3 bases, with 15 bases spanning the gap. Looked up from germline, CDR1 is WSHSY and CDR2 is SAAADI. There are 16 residues in the CDR3. General study findings and limits: Smaller alpha distances in active tuberculosis partly reflected shorter CDR3-alpha lengths. Using the GMM-specific repertoire gave around 90% accuracy versus roughly 70% with motifs.

The gene calls are TRBV10-2 and TRBJ2-1; a weak D match, TRBD1 (5 bases). Sequenced: PBMCs. This clonotype was sampled from a donor between 10 and 35 years old with latent tuberculosis or without tuberculosis infection. CDR3 residues: CASSDQGYDVYNEQFF. CDR3 coding DNA: TGCGCCAGCAGTGATCAGGGTTATGATGTCTACAATGAGCAGTTCTTC.